One sample yielded the 8 T cell receptor beta chains listed below, sequenced in a study of beta chain features in type 1 diabetes. What was sequenced were expressed TCRB transcripts, since all of the isolated RNA had been reverse transcribed. Method: immunoSEQ multiplex PCR; TCRdb's copy keeps in-frame clones and lacks some. This table has fewer than 20,000 clones, approximately 45% appearing once. Sample: stem cell memory CD4+ T cells from blood. These receptors were collected from a woman between 40 and 50 years old in good health.

This clone turned up a few times. V is TRBV6-6 and J is TRBJ2-7; a possible D gene is TRBD1 (6 bases). CDR1 and CDR2 from the germline V gene are MNHNY and SVGAGI (reference sequence). With 8 bases removed from V and 4 bases from J, the gap between germline ends came to 15 bases. The CDR3 has 13 amino acids. CDR3 sequence: CASSGESRYEQYF. In nucleotides, the CDR3 is TGTGCCAGCTCAGGGGAATCTAGGTACGAGCAGTACTTC.

The genes are TRBV11-3 and TRBJ2-3; D gene unclear. Trimming removed 5 bases at V and 2 bases at J, with 5 bases between. The CDR3 runs to 12 residues. Germline V CDR1 and CDR2: SGHNT, YENEEA. The DNA of the CDR3 is TGTGCCAGCAGCGAAGCCACAGATACGCAGTATTTT. It codes for CASSEATDTQYF.

The rearrangement joins TRBV7-8 to TRBJ1-2; 10 nucleotides agree with TRBD1. This CDR3 has 16 residues. The V and J ends lost 5 bases and 3 bases, in that order; junction bases with no gene match: 9. From germline, CDR1 is SGHVS and CDR2 FQNEAQ. The CDR3 bases are TGTGCCAGCAGCCCGACAGGGGGCCGGTGGGACTATGGCTACACCTTC. Protein product: CASSPTGGRWDYGYTF.

The chain is built from TRBV2 and TRBJ1-2, with D maybe TRBD1 (6 bases). Deletions cut 7 bases from V and 7 bases from J, with 16 bases between. This CDR3 contains 13 residues. Germline CDR1 and CDR2: SNHLY and FYNNEI. As DNA, the CDR3 is TGTGCCAGCATGCCTCAGGGGCAGACTGGCTACACCTTC. Translated: CASMPQGQTGYTF.

The chain joins TRBV7-8 to TRBJ2-1, with D possibly TRBD2 on 7 matching bases. V gave up 2 bases and J gave up 6 bases, with 17 bases separating them. Germline CDR1 is SGHVS and CDR2 is FQNEAQ. The CDR3 has 16 amino acids. The CDR3 DNA sequence: TGTGCCAGCAGCTTAAGGGGGGGCCAAATCTTCAATGAGCAGTTCTTC. This sequence encodes CASSLRGGQIFNEQFF.

The chain uses TRBV4-3 and TRBJ2-3; no definite D call. There are 14 residues in the CDR3. V shed 4 bases and J shed 6 bases, with 14 bases lying between them. From germline, CDR1 is LGHNA and CDR2 YSLEER. For the CDR3, the DNA is TGCGCCAGCAGCCCTATGAACCCGGGTGATACGCAGTATTTT. Translating gives CASSPMNPGDTQYF.

The genes are TRBV6-5 and TRBJ2-7, with D possibly being TRBD2 (5 bases). Trimming cost V 5 bases and J 0 bases, with 5 bases left between them. The CDR3 loop spans 12 amino acids. CDR1 MNHEY and CDR2 SVGAGI come from the germline V gene. CDR3 amino acids: CASSRDSYEQYF. CDR3 sequence (DNA): TGTGCCAGCAGTCGGGACTCCTACGAGCAGTACTTC.

V is TRBV27 and J is TRBJ2-3; D is unresolved. V lost 2 bases and J lost 8, with 11 bases in between. This CDR3 spans 13 amino acids. Germline CDR1 and CDR2: MNHEY and SMNVEV (reference sequence). In nucleotides, the CDR3 is TGTGCCAGCAGTTTACCGCCAGGAACTACGCAGTATTTT. This translates into CASSLPPGTTQYF.